The 25 T cell receptor beta chains presented below share a single source sample, sequenced in a study of human T cells and chemical hapten exposure. This sample's time point: pre-sensitization, week 0. Treatment described: therapeutic diphenylcyclopropenone sensitization with weekly scalp DPC. TCRdb re-analysed the RACE reads in MiXCR, keeping a single row per CDR3 protein. The sample lists over 300,000 distinct CDR3 sequences, roughly 4.6% occurring once. Sequenced here: whole blood, sampled in connection with sensitization to the hapten diphenylcyclopropenone (DPC). The receptors were gathered from a woman aged 45 to 65 with alopecia areata. Some clones in this sample may be carry-over from other donors' samples.

This clonotype appeared many times. The rearrangement links TRBV6-5 to TRBJ1-4; D is possibly TRBD1 (5 bases). V was shortened by 4 bases and J by 0 bases, with 12 bases between the two germline ends. Per the germline V gene, CDR1 is MNHEY and CDR2 is SVGAGI. CDR3 size: 16 residues. As DNA, the CDR3 is TGTGCCAGCAGTTGGTTCCCAGGGACAACTAATGAAAAACTGTTTTTT. Amino acids: CASSWFPGTTNEKLFF.

This chain uses TRBV18 with TRBJ1-6; possible D gene TRBD1, 5 bases. The CDR3 totals 16 residues. The germline V and J ends were trimmed by 0 bases and 5 bases, with 11 bases remaining between them. From germline, CDR1 is KGHSH and CDR2 LQKENI. CDR3 protein: CASSPPGGGDNSPLHF. The CDR3 DNA reads TGTGCCAGCTCACCACCGGGGGGAGGTGATAATTCACCCCTCCACTTT.

This clonotype was detected a few times. The chain combines TRBV29-1 with TRBJ2-1, with TRBD2 as a possible D gene (6 bases). Germline assignment: CDR1 SQVTM and CDR2 ANQGSEA. The CDR3 totals 14 residues. V dropped 5 bases and J dropped 4 bases, with 15 bases sitting between them. In DNA, the CDR3 is TGCAGCGTTTCCCGGGCGGGATTTTACAATGAGCAGTTCTTC. It codes for CSVSRAGFYNEQFF.

This clonotype was counted ten times or more. The chain couples TRBV7-8 to TRBJ2-1; D assignment may be TRBD1 or TRBD2 (5 bases each). There are 16 residues in the CDR3. The V and J ends lost 3 bases and 1 base respectively, with 13 bases between them. CDR1 SGHVS and CDR2 FQNEAQ come from the germline V gene. CDR3 DNA: TGTGCCAGCAGCTTTTCCGGGACCAATTCCTACAATGAGCAGTTCTTC. Translating it yields CASSFSGTNSYNEQFF.

There are many counts of this clonotype. The chain carries TRBV9 and TRBJ2-3, with 8 bases that match TRBD2. Germline V CDR1 and CDR2: SGDLS, YYNGEE. The CDR3 is made up of 15 amino acids. The V segment lost 2 bases and the J segment 0 bases; nucleotides outside the gene matches: 2. This chain's CDR3 is CASSVSGTSTDTQYF. For the CDR3, the DNA is TGTGCCAGCAGCGTTAGCGGGACCAGCACAGATACGCAGTATTTT.

This clonotype was picked up a small number of times. V is TRBV6-6 and J is TRBJ1-1; D uncertain. The CDR3 extends over 14 amino acids. Germline-derived CDR1 and CDR2 are MNHNY and SVGAGI (reference sequence). V lost 4 bases to trimming and J lost 0 bases, with 9 bases between them. CDR3 residues: CASSFSPLNTEAFF. The CDR3 nucleotides are TGTGCCAGCAGTTTTTCTCCCTTGAACACTGAAGCTTTCTTT.

This clonotype was detected many times. An end of the junction does not agree with germline; a read error may underlie this. This rearrangement joins TRBV7-6 to TRBJ2-5; 7 bases agree with TRBD1. This CDR3 has 11 amino acids. The germline CDR1 and CDR2 sequences are SGHVS and FNYEAQ. CDR3 DNA: TGTGCCAGCAGCGAGATCGGGACAGATGACTTC. Protein: CASSEIGTDDF.

In this sample, this clonotype turned up many times. The chain couples TRBV7-8 to TRBJ1-6; 8 bases fit TRBD1. CDR3 length: 16 residues. V trimming: 4 bases; J trimming: 10 bases; junction bases outside the gene matches: 12. Germline V gene sequence: CDR1 SGHVS, CDR2 FQNEAQ. CDR3 in DNA: TGTGCCAGCAGCTCCCCCCCCGGGACAGGTGTATCACCCCTCCACTTT. Amino acids: CASSSPPGTGVSPLHF.

There are a few counts of this clonotype. The DNA of the CDR3 is TGTGCCAGCAGCTTATTGACCCCAGGGTCTGAAGCTTTCTTT. Its protein is CASSLLTPGSEAFF. V is TRBV5-6 and J is TRBJ1-1; D possibly corresponds to TRBD1 (5 bases). The germline gives CDR1 SGHDT, CDR2 YYEEEE. The CDR3 totals 14 residues. Trimming took 2 bases from V and 6 from J, leaving 14 bases between them.

The table lists this clonotype with a few counts. V is TRBV12-3 or TRBV12-4 and J is TRBJ2-1; D is unclear. V lost 2 bases and J lost 0, with 8 bases in between. The CDR3 extends over 15 amino acids. The CDR3 DNA follows: TGTGCCAGCAGTTTACGGGCGAGCTCCTACAATGAGCAGTTCTTC. Encoded protein: CASSLRASSYNEQFF.

The chain is built from TRBV12-3 or TRBV12-4 and TRBJ2-5, with 7 bases matching TRBD1. The CDR3 totals 15 residues. After removal of 5 bases from V and 3 bases from J, the junction contained 9 bases not matched to a gene. CDR3 sequence: CASSTGDEVKETQYF. The DNA of the CDR3 is TGTGCCAGCAGTACAGGGGACGAGGTGAAAGAGACCCAGTACTTC.

The CDR3 region has the DNA TGTGCCAGCAGGGACGTTTTGAATGAAAAACTGTTTTTT. As protein: CASRDVLNEKLFF. J is TRBJ1-4 and V is TRBV2; no clear D gene. Trimming removed 6 bases from V and 5 bases from J, with 10 bases in between. The CDR3 totals 13 residues. Germline V gene sequence: CDR1 SNHLY, CDR2 FYNNEI. The entire variable domain, with the rest obtained from reference TRBV2 and TRBJ1-4, is as follows: EPEVTQTPSHQVTQMGQEVILRCVPISNHLYFYWYRQILGQKVEFLVSFYNNEISEKSEIFDDQFSVERPDGSNFTLKIRSTKLEDSAMYFCASRDVLNEKLFFGSGTQLSVL.

There are many counts of this clonotype. The V and J genes are TRBV5-1 and TRBJ2-5; D uncertain. V was trimmed by 0 bases and J by 0 bases, leaving 9 bases between them. The CDR3 is 15 residues long. Germline CDR1 SGHRS, CDR2 YFSETQ. CDR3 in amino acids: CASSLDPYYQETQYF. In nucleotides, the CDR3 is TGCGCCAGCAGCTTGGACCCGTACTACCAAGAGACCCAGTACTTC.

The V and J genes are TRBV9 and TRBJ2-5, with 15 bases identical to TRBD2. V dropped 0 bases and J dropped 0; count of bases not matched to a gene: 9. CDR1 is SGDLS and CDR2 is YYNGEE in the germline V gene. This CDR3 contains 20 residues. Here the CDR3 reads CASSVASGTSGGPYQETQYF. The CDR3 nucleotides are TGTGCCAGCAGCGTAGCTTCCGGGACTAGCGGGGGGCCGTACCAAGAGACCCAGTACTTC.

This clonotype was detected many times. V gene TRBV28 combines with J gene TRBJ2-1, with TRBD2 identical over 10 bases. The CDR3 consists of 14 residues. Germline V gene sequence: CDR1 MDHEN, CDR2 SYDVKM. V lost 2 bases, J lost 7 bases, and 2 bases stayed unmatched. DNA for the CDR3: TGTGCCAGCAGTTTACTAGCGGGAGTAAATGAGCAGTTCTTC. Protein: CASSLLAGVNEQFF.

This clonotype was counted between two and nine times. CDR3 sequence reads: CASSQDLMGGGGEQYF. CDR3 in DNA: TGCGCCAGCAGCCAAGATCTAATGGGGGGCGGTGGCGAGCAGTACTTC. The chain has TRBV4-3 and TRBJ2-7; D may be TRBD1 or TRBD2 (6 bases each). Germline V gives CDR1 LGHNA, CDR2 YSLEER. Trimming removed 0 bases at V and 6 bases at J, with 18 bases between. The CDR3 length is 16 residues.

This clonotype was seen a handful of times. V usage is TRBV6-5 and J usage is TRBJ2-2; either TRBD1 or TRBD2 may supply D (5 bases each). The V gene lost 2 bases and the J gene lost 0 bases, with 7 bases spanning the gap. CDR1 and CDR2 (germline): MNHEY, SVGAGI. This CDR3 has 15 residues. The CDR3 nucleotides read TGTGCCAGCAGTTACGGGACGGCGAACACCGGGGAGCTGTTTTTT. Its translation is CASSYGTANTGELFF.

This clonotype was seen repeatedly, ten times or more. The rearrangement uses TRBV5-1 and TRBJ2-3; D is ambiguous. The CDR3 spans 15 residues. Between the trimmed V and J ends, which lost 6 bases and 1 base, there was a span of 15 bases. The germline gives CDR1 SGHRS, CDR2 YFSETQ. CDR3 loop: CASNLEPGRTDTQYF. The CDR3 DNA reads as TGCGCCAGCAACCTGGAGCCAGGACGCACAGATACGCAGTATTTT.

This clonotype occurred many times. V and J are TRBV12-3 or TRBV12-4 and TRBJ2-1; D is perhaps TRBD2 (5 bases). The V and J ends lost 10 bases and 2 bases respectively, with 12 bases between them. The CDR3 has 13 amino acids. CDR3 coding DNA: TGTGCCACCGGGGAGCTAACCTACAATGAGCAGTTCTTC. Its translation: CATGELTYNEQFF.

This clonotype was detected many times. The genes are TRBV10-3 and TRBJ2-3; D may be TRBD2 (5 bases). Trimming removed 11 bases from V and 3 bases from J, with 15 bases in between. This CDR3 spans 13 amino acids. CDR1 ENHRY and CDR2 SYGVKD come from the germline V gene. The CDR3 DNA reads TGTGCCCTTCGCCGGGGTGAGACAGATACGCAGTATTTT. This gives the protein CALRRGETDTQYF.

There are many counts of this clonotype. The rearrangement uses TRBV29-1 and TRBJ1-1, with TRBD1 matching over 9 bases. Germline CDR1 reads SQVTM; CDR2 reads ANQGSEA. CDR3 size: 15 residues. J gave up 2 bases and V 3 bases, and 7 bases lay outside the gene matches. The CDR3 sequence is CSVEDPGQGNTEAFF. Written as DNA, the CDR3 is TGCAGCGTTGAGGATCCGGGACAGGGTAACACTGAAGCTTTCTTT.

The chain recombines TRBV10-2 with TRBJ1-3; TRBD1 is a possible D gene (6 bases). Germline loops: CDR1 WSHSY, CDR2 SAAADI. This CDR3 has 14 amino acids. Trimming pared 5 bases from V and 5 bases from J, leaving 13 bases between. The CDR3 region has the DNA TGCGCCAGCAGTCAACAGGGTTGGCGAAACACCATATATTTT. Translating gives CASSQQGWRNTIYF.

This clonotype was seen ten or more times. CDR3 in DNA: TGTGCCAGCAGCTTAAGAGCGTCGCCCTACGAGCAGTACTTC. The encoded protein is CASSLRASPYEQYF. The chain joins TRBV7-2 to TRBJ2-7; D remains ambiguous. The CDR3 length is 14 residues. The V end lost 2 bases, the J end lost 2 bases, and 10 bases lay between the germline ends. Germline V gives CDR1 SGHTA, CDR2 FQGNSA.

This clonotype appeared many times. CDR3 in DNA: TGTGCCAGCAGAAAGGGGGCATGGGACACTGAAGCTTTCTTT. Encoded protein: CASRKGAWDTEAFF. The J gene is TRBJ1-1, the V gene TRBV6-4; 7 bases match TRBD1. CDR1 and CDR2 from the germline V gene are MRHNA and SNTAGT. The CDR3 runs to 14 residues. With 6 bases clipped from V and 3 bases from J, the junction kept 7 bases outside the gene matches.

This clonotype was observed a few times. The CDR3 protein is CASSPTGGINEQYF. The CDR3, as DNA: TGTGCCAGCAGCCCGACAGGGGGCATAAACGAGCAGTACTTC. This chain uses TRBV13 with TRBJ2-7; TRBD1 matches 10 bases. The CDR3 consists of 14 residues. The junction had 6 bases not matched to a gene; V was cut back by 5 bases and J by 5 bases. The germline V gene has CDR1 PRHDT and CDR2 FYEKMQ (reference sequence).